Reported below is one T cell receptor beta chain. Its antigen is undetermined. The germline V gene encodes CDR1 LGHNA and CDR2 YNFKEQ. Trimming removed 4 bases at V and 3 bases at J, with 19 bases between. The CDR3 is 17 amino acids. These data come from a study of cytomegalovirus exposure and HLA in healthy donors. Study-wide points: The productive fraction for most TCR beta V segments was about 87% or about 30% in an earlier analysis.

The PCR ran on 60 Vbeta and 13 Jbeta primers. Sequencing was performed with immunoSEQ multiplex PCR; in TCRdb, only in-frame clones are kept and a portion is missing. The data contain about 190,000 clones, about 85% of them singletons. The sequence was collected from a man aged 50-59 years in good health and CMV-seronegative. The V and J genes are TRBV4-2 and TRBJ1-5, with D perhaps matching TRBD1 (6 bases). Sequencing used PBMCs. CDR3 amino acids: CASSPEPGGRINQPQHF. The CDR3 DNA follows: TGTGCCAGCAGCCCAGAGCCGGGGGGCAGGATCAATCAGCCCCAGCATTTT.